This passage covers 13 T cell receptor beta chains from one sample sequenced in a study of blood T cell repertoires in COVID-19. Data came from immunoSEQ multiplex PCR; TCRdb stores just in-frame clones and leaves some out. The data hold 130,000 to 150,000 clones, with approximately 80% observed a single time. What was sequenced was peripheral blood. The origin of the receptors is a human donor in a cohort sampled during active COVID-19.

This clone was detected once. The chain employs TRBV28 and TRBJ2-7, with 8 positions matching TRBD1. The CDR3 extends over 13 amino acids. Trimming cost V 2 bases and J 9 bases; bases outside gene matches: 6. Germline V gene data show CDR1 as MDHEN and CDR2 as SYDVKM. CDR3 protein: CASSLTGGRVQYF. In DNA, the CDR3 is TGTGCCAGCAGTTTAACAGGGGGAAGGGTGCAGTACTTC. The whole variable domain, remainder taken from reference TRBV28 and TRBJ2-7, is DVKVTQSSRYLVKRTGEKVFLECVQDMDHENMFWYRQDPGLGLRLIYFSYDVKMKEKGDIPEGYSVSREKKERFSLILESASTNQTSMYLCASSLTGGRVQYFGPGTRLTVT.

The V and J genes are TRBV3-1 (or the pseudogene TRBV3-2) and TRBJ1-1; TRBD1 aligns across 7 bases. CDR1 is LGHDT, CDR2 YNNKEL, per germline (reference sequence). The V segment lost 4 bases and the J segment 0 bases; nucleotides outside the gene matches: 2. The CDR3 has 14 amino acids. The CDR3, as DNA: TGTGCCAGCAGCCCCGGGACAGTGAACACTGAAGCTTTCTTT. It is translated as CASSPGTVNTEAFF.

The V and J genes are TRBV7-3 and TRBJ2-3; TRBD2 matches at 9 bases. CDR3 length: 12 residues. V trimming: 9 bases; J trimming: 13 bases; junction bases outside the gene matches: 11. The germline CDR1 and CDR2 sequences are SGHTA and FQGTGA. The CDR3 region has the DNA TGTGCCAGTTCTGGGGCTAGCGGGAAGAAGTATTTT. As protein: CASSGASGKKYF.

The CDR3 loop reads CASSLTGNQPQHF. In DNA form, the CDR3 reads TGTGCCAGTAGTCTCACGGGGAATCAGCCCCAGCATTTT. The chain carries TRBV19 and TRBJ1-5; D is unclear. CDR3 length: 13 residues. The V and J ends lost 5 bases and 4 bases respectively, with 9 bases between them. Germline values: CDR1 LNHDA, CDR2 SQIVND (reference sequence). The full variable domain, with the rest looked up from reference TRBV19 and TRBJ1-5, is DGGITQSPKYLFRKEGQNVTLSCEQNLNHDAMYWYRQDPGQGLRLIYYSQIVNDFQKGDIAEGYSVSREKKESFPLTVTSAQKNPTAFYLCASSLTGNQPQHFGDGTRLSIL.

The V and J genes are TRBV7-2 and TRBJ1-1, with no clear D. Germline CDR1 and CDR2: SGHTA and FQGNSA. The length of the CDR3 is 18 residues. V lost 5 bases and J lost 5, with 27 bases in between. This CDR3 reads CASSHPGKFLGSNTEAFF. CDR3 DNA sequence: TGTGCCAGCAGCCATCCCGGCAAATTTCTAGGGAGTAATACTGAAGCTTTCTTT.

The gene calls are TRBV5-1 and TRBJ1-1, with D perhaps matching TRBD1 (5 bases). The CDR3 runs to 14 residues. CDR1 is SGHRS, CDR2 YFSETQ, per germline. V gave up 4 bases and J gave up 1 base, with 11 bases separating them. The CDR3 protein is CASSAQGANTEAFF. The CDR3 nucleotides are TGCGCCAGCAGCGCGCAGGGCGCGAACACTGAAGCTTTCTTT.

The chain employs TRBV19 and TRBJ1-5; 9 bases align to TRBD1. Unmatched junction bases numbered 10, after V lost 4 bases and J lost 6 bases. Per the germline V gene, CDR1 is LNHDA and CDR2 is SQIVND (reference sequence). The CDR3 runs to 16 residues. The CDR3: CASSTPGQGQGQPQHF. CDR3 in DNA: TGTGCCAGTAGTACTCCGGGACAGGGTCAGGGTCAGCCCCAGCATTTT.

The chain joins TRBV7-8 to TRBJ2-7, with 13 bases that match TRBD2. Germline CDR1 SGHVS, CDR2 FQNEAQ. V was clipped by 5 bases and J by 3 bases; unmatched bases: 4. The CDR3 is 15 residues long. CDR3 DNA sequence: TGTGCCAGCAGCCCCAGGACTAGCGGGGGCTACGAGCAGTACTTC. Protein: CASSPRTSGGYEQYF.

V gene TRBV2 combines with J gene TRBJ2-3; 14 positions match TRBD2. The CDR3 consists of 13 residues. In germline, CDR1 is SNHLY, CDR2 FYNNEI. Trimming took 9 bases from V and 8 from J; bases not matched to a gene: 4. CDR3 sequence (DNA): TGTGCCAGTGGGACTAGCGGGGGAGTTACGCAGTATTTT. Residues: CASGTSGGVTQYF.

The CDR3 protein is CASSLGDRDPEKLFF. The CDR3 DNA reads TGTGCCAGCAGCCTGGGGGACAGGGACCCGGAAAAACTGTTTTTT. The chain is built from TRBV7-9 and TRBJ1-4; 9 bases agree with TRBD1. Germline trimming cut 5 bases from V and 8 bases from J; bases unmatched to any gene: 9. The CDR3 totals 15 residues. Germline CDR1 reads SEHNR; CDR2 reads FQNEAQ (reference sequence).

The CDR3 sequence: CATSRDRTNYGYTF. CDR3 sequence (DNA): TGTGCCACCAGCAGAGACAGAACTAACTATGGCTACACCTTC. The chain has TRBV15 and TRBJ1-2; the D is unclear. Germline V gene sequence: CDR1 LNHNV, CDR2 YYDKDF (reference sequence). The CDR3 runs 14 residues. With 0 bases removed from V and 0 bases from J, the gap between germline ends came to 5 bases.

V and J are TRBV30 and TRBJ2-1, with D possibly being TRBD2 (5 bases). The CDR3 extends over 11 amino acids. Germline CDR1 and CDR2: GTSNPN and SVGIG (reference sequence). Deletions cut 3 bases from V and 9 bases from J, with 9 bases between. CDR3 in DNA: TGTGCCTGGAGCGGCGAGGGTGAGCAGTTCTTC. It specifies CAWSGEGEQFF.

This sequence joins TRBV16 and TRBJ1-3; D is undetermined. The CDR3 runs 14 residues. V gave up 0 bases and J gave up 4 bases, with 7 bases separating them. CDR1 and CDR2 from the germline V gene are KGHSY and FQNENV. In nucleotides, the CDR3 is TGTGCCAGCAGCCAATCCATTCCAGGAAACACCATATATTTT. This translates into CASSQSIPGNTIYF.